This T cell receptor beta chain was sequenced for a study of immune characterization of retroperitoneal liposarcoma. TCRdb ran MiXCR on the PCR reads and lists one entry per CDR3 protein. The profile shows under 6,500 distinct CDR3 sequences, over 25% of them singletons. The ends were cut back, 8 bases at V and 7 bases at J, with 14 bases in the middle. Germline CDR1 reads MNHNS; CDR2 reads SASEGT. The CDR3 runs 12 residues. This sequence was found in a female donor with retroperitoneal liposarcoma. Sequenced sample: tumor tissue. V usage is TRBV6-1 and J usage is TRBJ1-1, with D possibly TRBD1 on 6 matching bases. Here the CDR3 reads CASGRTVNEAFF. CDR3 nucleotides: TGTGCCAGCGGCCGGACAGTCAATGAAGCTTTCTTT.